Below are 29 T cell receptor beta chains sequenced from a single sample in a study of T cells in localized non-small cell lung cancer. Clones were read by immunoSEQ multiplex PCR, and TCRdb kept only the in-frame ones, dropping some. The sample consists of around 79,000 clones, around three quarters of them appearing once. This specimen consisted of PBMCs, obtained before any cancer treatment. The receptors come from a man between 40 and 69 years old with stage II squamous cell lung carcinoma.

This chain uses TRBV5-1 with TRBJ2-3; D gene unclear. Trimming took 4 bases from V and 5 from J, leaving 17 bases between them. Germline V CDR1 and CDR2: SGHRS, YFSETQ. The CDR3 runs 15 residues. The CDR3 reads CASSVTHPTQDTQYF. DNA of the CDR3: TGCGCCAGCAGCGTGACCCACCCAACCCAAGATACGCAGTATTTT. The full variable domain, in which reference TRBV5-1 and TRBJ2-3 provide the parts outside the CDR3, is KAGVTQTPRYLIKTRGQQVTLSCSPISGHRSVSWYQQTPGQGLQFLFEYFSETQRNKGNFPGRFSGRQFSNSRSEMNVSTLELGDSALYLCASSVTHPTQDTQYFGPGTRLTVL.

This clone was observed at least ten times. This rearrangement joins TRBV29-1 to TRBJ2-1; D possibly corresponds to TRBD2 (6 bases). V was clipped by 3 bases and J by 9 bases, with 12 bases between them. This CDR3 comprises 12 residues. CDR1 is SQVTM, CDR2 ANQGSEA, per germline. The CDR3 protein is CSVDRGSGEQFF. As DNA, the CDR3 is TGCAGCGTTGATCGGGGGTCGGGTGAGCAGTTCTTC.

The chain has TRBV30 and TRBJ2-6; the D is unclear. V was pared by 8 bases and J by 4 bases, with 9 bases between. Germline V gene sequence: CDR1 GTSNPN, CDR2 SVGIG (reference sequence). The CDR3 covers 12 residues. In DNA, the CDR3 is TGTGCCAGCCAGAGGGGGGCCAACGTCCTGACTTTC. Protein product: CASQRGANVLTF.

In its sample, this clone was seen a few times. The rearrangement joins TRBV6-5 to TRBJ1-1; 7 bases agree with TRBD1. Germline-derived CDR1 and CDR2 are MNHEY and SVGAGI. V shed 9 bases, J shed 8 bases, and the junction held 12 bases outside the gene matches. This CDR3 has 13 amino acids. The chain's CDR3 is CASQGVRWTEAFF. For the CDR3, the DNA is TGTGCCAGTCAGGGGGTTCGGTGGACAGAAGCTTTCTTT.

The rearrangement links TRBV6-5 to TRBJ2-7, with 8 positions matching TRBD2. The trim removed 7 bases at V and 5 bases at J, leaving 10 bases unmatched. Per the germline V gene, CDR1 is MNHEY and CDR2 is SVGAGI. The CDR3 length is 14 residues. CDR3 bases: TGTGCCAGCACCTCTAACCGGGGGGGGCACGAGCAGTACTTC. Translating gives CASTSNRGGHEQYF.

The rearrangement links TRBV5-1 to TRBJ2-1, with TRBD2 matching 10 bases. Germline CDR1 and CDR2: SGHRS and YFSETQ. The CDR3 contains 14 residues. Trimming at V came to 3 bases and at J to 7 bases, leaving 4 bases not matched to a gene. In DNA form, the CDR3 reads TGCGCCAGCAGCTCAGCTAGCGGGAGTAATGAGCAGTTCTTC. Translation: CASSSASGSNEQFF.

This CDR3 reads CASSFGRGGIEQYF. In nucleotides, the CDR3 is TGTGCCAGCAGTTTCGGCAGGGGAGGGATCGAGCAGTACTTC. The V call is TRBV27, the J call TRBJ2-7, with D perhaps TRBD2 (7 bases). Per germline, CDR1 MNHEY and CDR2 SMNVEV (reference sequence). The CDR3 has 14 residues. The germline V and J ends were trimmed by 3 bases and 6 bases, with 15 bases remaining between them.

The CDR3: CASSTRTGRDYGYTF. DNA for the CDR3: TGCGCCAGCAGCACCAGGACAGGGAGGGACTATGGCTACACCTTC. V and J are TRBV4-3 and TRBJ1-2; 8 bases fit TRBD1. J was trimmed by 3 bases and V by 5 bases; bases with no gene match: 8. This CDR3 contains 15 residues. Germline loops: CDR1 LGHNA, CDR2 YSLEER.

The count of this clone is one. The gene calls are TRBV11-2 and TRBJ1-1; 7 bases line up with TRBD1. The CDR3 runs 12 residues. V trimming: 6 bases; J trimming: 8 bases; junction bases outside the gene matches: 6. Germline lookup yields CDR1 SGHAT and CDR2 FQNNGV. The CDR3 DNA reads TGTGCCAGCAGTTTTCGGGACAGCGAAGCTTTCTTT. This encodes CASSFRDSEAFF.

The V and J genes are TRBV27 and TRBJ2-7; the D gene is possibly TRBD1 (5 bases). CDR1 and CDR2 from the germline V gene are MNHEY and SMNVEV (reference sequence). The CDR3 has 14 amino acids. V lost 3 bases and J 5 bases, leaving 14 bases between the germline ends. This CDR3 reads CASSFVAGLNEQYF. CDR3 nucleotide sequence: TGTGCCAGCAGTTTCGTAGCAGGGCTAAACGAGCAGTACTTC.

CDR3 amino acids: CASSLGQGVSGNEQFF. As DNA, the CDR3 is TGTGCCAGCAGCTTAGGGCAGGGGGTCTCGGGGAATGAGCAGTTCTTC. This chain links TRBV13 with TRBJ2-1; 7 nucleotides agree with TRBD1. CDR1 and CDR2 (germline): PRHDT, FYEKMQ (reference sequence). With V trimmed by 0 bases and J by 7 bases, 9 bases remained unmatched. CDR3 length: 16 residues.

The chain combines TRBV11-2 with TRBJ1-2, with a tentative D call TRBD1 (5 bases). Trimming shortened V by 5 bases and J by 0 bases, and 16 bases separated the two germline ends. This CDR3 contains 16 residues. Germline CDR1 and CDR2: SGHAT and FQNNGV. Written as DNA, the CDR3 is TGTGCCAGCAGCGACCGATCAGACAGAGCTAACTATGGCTACACCTTC. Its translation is CASSDRSDRANYGYTF. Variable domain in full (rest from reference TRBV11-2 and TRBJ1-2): EAGVAQSPRYKIIEKRQSVAFWCNPISGHATLYWYQQILGQGPKLLIQFQNNGVVDDSQLPKDRFSAERLKGVDSTLKIQPAKLEDSAVYLCASSDRSDRANYGYTFGSGTRLTVV.

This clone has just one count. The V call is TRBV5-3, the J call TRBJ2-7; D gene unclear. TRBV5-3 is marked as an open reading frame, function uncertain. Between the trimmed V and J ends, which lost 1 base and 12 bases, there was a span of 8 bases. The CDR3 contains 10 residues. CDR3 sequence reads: CARSLTSGYF. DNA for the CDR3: TGTGCCAGAAGCTTGACATCTGGGTACTTC.

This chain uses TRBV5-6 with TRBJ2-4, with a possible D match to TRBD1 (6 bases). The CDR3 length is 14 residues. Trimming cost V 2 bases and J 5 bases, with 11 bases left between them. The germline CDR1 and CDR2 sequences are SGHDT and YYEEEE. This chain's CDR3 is CASSLMDSQNIQYF. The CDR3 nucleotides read TGTGCCAGCAGCTTAATGGACAGCCAAAACATTCAGTACTTC.

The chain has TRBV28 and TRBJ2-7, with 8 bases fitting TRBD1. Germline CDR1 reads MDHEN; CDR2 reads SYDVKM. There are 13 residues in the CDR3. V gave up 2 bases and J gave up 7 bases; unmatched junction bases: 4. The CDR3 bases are TGTGCCAGCAGTTTAACAGGGGGGTGGGAGCAGTACTTC. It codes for CASSLTGGWEQYF.

The CDR3 loop reads CASRGGTEQFF. The CDR3 DNA reads as TGCGCCAGCAGGGGGGGTACTGAGCAGTTCTTC. V usage is TRBV5-1 and J usage is TRBJ2-1; tentative D call: TRBD2 (6 bases). V lost 5 bases, J lost 9 bases, and 9 bases lay in between. The CDR3 is 11 residues long. Germline V CDR1 and CDR2: SGHRS, YFSETQ.

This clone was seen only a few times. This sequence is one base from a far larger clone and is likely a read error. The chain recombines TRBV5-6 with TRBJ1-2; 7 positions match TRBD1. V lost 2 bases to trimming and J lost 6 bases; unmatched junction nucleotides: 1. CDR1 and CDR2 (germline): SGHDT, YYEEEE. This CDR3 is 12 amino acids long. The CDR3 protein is CASSLQGNGYTF. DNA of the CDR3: TGTGCCAGCAGCTTACAGGGGAATGGCTACACCTTC.

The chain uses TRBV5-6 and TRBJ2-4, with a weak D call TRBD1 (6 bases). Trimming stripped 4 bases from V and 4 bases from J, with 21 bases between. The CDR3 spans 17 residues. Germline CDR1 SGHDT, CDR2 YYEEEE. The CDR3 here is CASSPISAGVGKNIQYF. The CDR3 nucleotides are TGTGCCAGCAGCCCAATATCTGCAGGGGTGGGAAAAAACATTCAGTACTTC.

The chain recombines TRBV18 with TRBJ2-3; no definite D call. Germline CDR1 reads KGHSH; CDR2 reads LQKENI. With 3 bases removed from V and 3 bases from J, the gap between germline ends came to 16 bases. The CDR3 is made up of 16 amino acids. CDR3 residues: CASSPSGFGGTDTQYF. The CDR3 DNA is TGTGCCAGCTCACCCTCGGGTTTCGGTGGAACAGATACGCAGTATTTT.

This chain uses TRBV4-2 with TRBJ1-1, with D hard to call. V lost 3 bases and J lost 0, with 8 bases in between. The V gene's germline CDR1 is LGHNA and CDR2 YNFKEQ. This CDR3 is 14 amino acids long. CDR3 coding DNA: TGTGCCAGCAGCCACCGAGATGTGAACACTGAAGCTTTCTTT. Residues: CASSHRDVNTEAFF.

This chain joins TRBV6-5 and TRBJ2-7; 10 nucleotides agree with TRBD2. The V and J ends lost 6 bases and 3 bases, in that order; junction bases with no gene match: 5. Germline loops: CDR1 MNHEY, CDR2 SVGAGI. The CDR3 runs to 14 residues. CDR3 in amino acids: CASSPPSGSYEQYF. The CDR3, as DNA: TGTGCCAGCAGCCCCCCTAGCGGGAGCTACGAGCAGTACTTC.

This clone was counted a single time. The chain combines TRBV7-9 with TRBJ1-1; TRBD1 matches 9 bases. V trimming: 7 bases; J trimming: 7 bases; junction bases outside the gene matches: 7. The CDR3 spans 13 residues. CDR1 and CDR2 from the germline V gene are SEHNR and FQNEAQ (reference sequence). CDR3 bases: TGTGCCAGCACCTTCACAGGGGGCGTTGAAGCTTTCTTT. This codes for CASTFTGGVEAFF.

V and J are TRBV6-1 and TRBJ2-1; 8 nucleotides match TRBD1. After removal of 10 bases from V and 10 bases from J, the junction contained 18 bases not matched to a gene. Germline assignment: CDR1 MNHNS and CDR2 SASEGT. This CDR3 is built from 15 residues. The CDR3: CATIGRTGLMREQFF. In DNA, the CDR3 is TGTGCCACCATCGGAAGGACAGGGCTAATGCGAGAGCAGTTCTTC.

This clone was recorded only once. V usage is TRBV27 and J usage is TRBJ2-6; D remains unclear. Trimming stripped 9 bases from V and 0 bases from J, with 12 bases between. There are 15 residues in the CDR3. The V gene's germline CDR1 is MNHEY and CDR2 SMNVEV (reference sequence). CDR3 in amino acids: CASRSVRSGANVLTF. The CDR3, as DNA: TGTGCCAGTCGTTCGGTCCGCTCTGGGGCCAACGTCCTGACTTTC.

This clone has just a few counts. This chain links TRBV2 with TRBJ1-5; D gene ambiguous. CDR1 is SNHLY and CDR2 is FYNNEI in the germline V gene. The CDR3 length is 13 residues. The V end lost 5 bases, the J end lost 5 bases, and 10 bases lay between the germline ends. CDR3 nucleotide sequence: TGTGCCAGCAGTATAGGGCGTTATCAGCCCCAGCATTTT. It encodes CASSIGRYQPQHF.

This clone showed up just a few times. This CDR3 reads CASSLQANTEAFF. The CDR3 DNA follows: TGTGCCAGCAGCCTCCAAGCGAACACTGAAGCTTTCTTT. The chain couples TRBV14 to TRBJ1-1; D remains ambiguous. CDR3 length: 13 amino acids. V was shortened by 4 bases and J by 1 base, with 7 bases between the two germline ends. CDR1 is SGHDN and CDR2 is FVKESK in the germline V gene.

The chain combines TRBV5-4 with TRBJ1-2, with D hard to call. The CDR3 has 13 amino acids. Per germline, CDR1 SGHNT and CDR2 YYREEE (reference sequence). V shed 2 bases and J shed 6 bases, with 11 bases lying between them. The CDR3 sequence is CASSLSEYDGYTF. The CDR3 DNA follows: TGTGCCAGCAGCTTATCGGAGTACGATGGCTACACCTTC.

Here the CDR3 reads CATSRGRLSNQPQHF. CDR3 bases: TGTGCCACCAGCAGAGGACGGCTTAGCAATCAGCCCCAGCATTTT. J is TRBJ1-5 and V is TRBV15; no firm D call. Trimming cost V 1 base and J 0 bases, with 7 bases left between them. This CDR3 has 15 residues. Germline lookup yields CDR1 LNHNV and CDR2 YYDKDF (reference sequence).

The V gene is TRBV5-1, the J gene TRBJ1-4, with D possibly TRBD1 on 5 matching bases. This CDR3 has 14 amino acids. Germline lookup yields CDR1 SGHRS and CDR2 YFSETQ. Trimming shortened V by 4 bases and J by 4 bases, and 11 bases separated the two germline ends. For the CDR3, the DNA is TGCGCCAGCAGCCTGCAGGGCCTTAATGAAAAACTGTTTTTT. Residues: CASSLQGLNEKLFF.